This TCR beta chain emerged from a study of T cells after yellow fever vaccination. Overall study: Preparing low-cell-number fractions relied on SMART-Seq v4 Ultra Low Input.

The CDR3 sequence is 16 residues long. The germline CDR1 and CDR2 sequences are LGHDT and YNNKEL (reference sequence). The ends lost 2 bases at V and 7 bases at J; junction bases unmatched: 5. This clonotype was recorded a few times. Antigen specificity is unknown. Overall study results and limits: Reappearance after the booster was observed for most primary-vaccination clones (96% CD4, about 90% CD8). It was a weaker secondary response, yet one that peaked faster, at day 5 versus 15.

TCRdb called the 5' RACE reads again in MiXCR, with one record for every CDR3 protein. The sample gives roughly 310,000 distinct CDR3 sequences, over 8% of which show up once; roughly 18% is in the top ten. This specimen consisted of PBMCs, obtained on the day of the first yellow fever vaccination. J is TRBJ1-6 and V is TRBV3-1; 10 bases align to TRBD1. The sequence came from a man younger than 35 who received the YFV17D yellow fever vaccine. CDR3 loop: CASSQNPGQGNSPLHF. CDR3 sequence (DNA): TGTGCCAGCAGCCAAAACCCGGGACAGGGGAATTCACCCCTCCACTTT.